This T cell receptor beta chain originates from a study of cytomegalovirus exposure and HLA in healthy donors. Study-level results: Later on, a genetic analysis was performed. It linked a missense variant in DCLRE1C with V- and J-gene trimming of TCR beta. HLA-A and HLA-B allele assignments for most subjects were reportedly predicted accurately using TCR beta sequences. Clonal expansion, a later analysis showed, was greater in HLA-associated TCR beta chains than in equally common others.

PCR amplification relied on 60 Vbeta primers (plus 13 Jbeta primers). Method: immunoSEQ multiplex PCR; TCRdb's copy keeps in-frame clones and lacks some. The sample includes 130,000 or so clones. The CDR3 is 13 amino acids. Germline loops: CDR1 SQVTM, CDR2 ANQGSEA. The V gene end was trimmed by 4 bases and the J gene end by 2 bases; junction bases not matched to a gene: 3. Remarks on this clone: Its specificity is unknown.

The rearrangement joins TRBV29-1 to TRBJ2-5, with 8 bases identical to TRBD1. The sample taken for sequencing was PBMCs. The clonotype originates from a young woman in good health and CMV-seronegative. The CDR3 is CSVVQGGQETQYF. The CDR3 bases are TGCAGCGTTGTACAGGGGGGACAAGAGACCCAGTACTTC.